The 26 T cell receptor beta chains below were found in one sample sequenced in a study of a mutant IDH1 vaccine in newly diagnosed glioma. Profiling relied on immunoSEQ multiplex PCR, and the TCRdb table lists in-frame clones only, not all of them. The sample has under 40,000 clones, around 78% seen once; the top ten hold approximately 23%. Time point specified: week 11, during vaccination. Vaccinated patients received 300 ug of mutant IDH1 20-mer peptide per dose, with topical imiquimod. No antigen has been assigned to these receptors. Sample: PBMCs, taken from a glioma patient whose treatment included an IDH1 peptide vaccine. Every receptor here comes from a man aged 25 to 40 with glioma.

In this sample, this clone turned up once. This chain links TRBV6-5 with TRBJ2-1, with a weak D call TRBD2 (6 bases). Germline-derived CDR1 and CDR2 are MNHEY and SVGAGI. V gave up 5 bases and J gave up 0 bases, with 11 bases separating them. The CDR3 runs 15 residues. The CDR3 DNA reads TGTGCCAGCAGTGCCGGAGGGAGCTCCTACAATGAGCAGTTCTTC. This sequence encodes CASSAGGSSYNEQFF.

The chain is built from TRBV19 and TRBJ2-3; 9 bases are a match to TRBD2. V trimming: 5 bases; J trimming: 2 bases; junction bases outside the gene matches: 11. Germline values: CDR1 LNHDA, CDR2 SQIVND (reference sequence). CDR3 length equals 17 residues. The CDR3 loop is CASSPRSSGVYTDTQYF. The CDR3 DNA follows: TGTGCCAGTAGTCCTAGATCTAGCGGGGTGTACACAGATACGCAGTATTTT.

The rearrangement links TRBV5-5 to TRBJ2-7; the D gene is possibly TRBD2 (5 bases). Germline V gene sequence: CDR1 SGHKS, CDR2 YYEKEE (reference sequence). V lost 2 bases and J 2 bases, leaving 8 bases between the germline ends. This CDR3 contains 13 residues. The CDR3 spells CASSFGLTYEQYF. The CDR3, as DNA: TGTGCCAGCAGCTTTGGACTGACCTACGAGCAGTACTTC.

This clone was counted between two and nine times. The rearrangement uses TRBV7-2 and TRBJ2-2, with 8 bases fitting TRBD1. With 8 bases clipped from V and 4 bases from J, the junction kept 6 bases outside the gene matches. The CDR3 spans 14 residues. CDR1 SGHTA and CDR2 FQGNSA come from the germline V gene. CDR3 bases: TGTGCCAGCTGTTGGACAGGGTCCACCGGGGAGCTGTTTTTT. Its protein product is CASCWTGSTGELFF. The full variable domain, its missing parts supplied by reference TRBV7-2 and TRBJ2-2, is GAGVSQSPSNKVTEKGKDVELRCDPISGHTALYWYRQSLGQGLEFLIYFQGNSAPDKSGLPSDRFSAERTGGSVSTLTIQRTQQEDSAVYLCASCWTGSTGELFFGEGSRLTVL.

V and J are TRBV10-3 and TRBJ2-2, with 8 bases lining up with TRBD1. The CDR3 totals 16 residues. Germline-derived CDR1 and CDR2 are ENHRY and SYGVKD. After removal of 3 bases from V and 5 bases from J, the junction contained 8 bases not matched to a gene. CDR3 sequence: CAISDPGRGRTGELFF. DNA of the CDR3: TGTGCCATCAGTGACCCCGGCAGGGGGCGGACCGGGGAGCTGTTTTTT.

This chain links TRBV9 with TRBJ2-7; 8 nucleotides agree with TRBD2. CDR3 length: 13 amino acids. V shed 0 bases, J shed 9 bases, and the junction held 5 bases outside the gene matches. Germline V gives CDR1 SGDLS, CDR2 YYNGEE. CDR3 nucleotide sequence: TGTGCCAGCAGCGTAGCCCTAGCGGGTCCGCAGTACTTC. Translation gives CASSVALAGPQYF. The full variable domain, in which reference TRBV9 and TRBJ2-7 provide the parts outside the CDR3, is DSGVTQTPKHLITATGQRVTLRCSPRSGDLSVYWYQQSLDQGLQFLIQYYNGEERAKGNILERFSAQQFPDLHSELNLSSLELGDSALYFCASSVALAGPQYFGPGTRLTVT.

The chain combines TRBV30 with TRBJ2-7; TRBD1 agrees at 7 bases. Germline assignment: CDR1 GTSNPN and CDR2 SVGIG (reference sequence). The CDR3 consists of 12 residues. With 7 bases clipped from V and 3 bases from J, the junction kept 6 bases outside the gene matches. CDR3 DNA: TGTGCCTCAACAGGGGCCTACTACGAGCAGTACTTC. This translates into CASTGAYYEQYF.

The chain carries TRBV4-1 and TRBJ1-3; no clear D gene. The V end lost 3 bases, the J end lost 0 bases, and 6 bases lay between the germline ends. The CDR3 is made up of 14 amino acids. In germline, CDR1 is MGHRA, CDR2 YSYEKL. The DNA of the CDR3 is TGCGCCAGCAGCCAGCTGAGCTCTGGAAACACCATATATTTT. It specifies CASSQLSSGNTIYF.

V is TRBV19 and J is TRBJ2-2; TRBD2 matches 7 bases. Germline CDR1 and CDR2: LNHDA and SQIVND (reference sequence). This CDR3 spans 15 amino acids. Trimming took 5 bases from V and 1 from J; bases not matched to a gene: 4. This CDR3 reads CASSGDYLNTGELFF. The CDR3 DNA follows: TGTGCCAGTAGTGGGGACTACCTGAACACCGGGGAGCTGTTTTTT.

This clone occurred a few times. The CDR3: CASCSGGQGGTEAFF. In DNA form, the CDR3 reads TGCGCCAGCTGCTCCGGGGGACAGGGGGGGACTGAAGCTTTCTTT. V usage is TRBV10-1 and J usage is TRBJ1-1, with TRBD1 matching over 11 bases. V was pared by 8 bases and J by 5 bases, with 10 bases of the junction left unmatched. CDR3 size: 15 residues. Germline values: CDR1 WNHNN, CDR2 SYGVQD (reference sequence).

This clone showed up just once. The rearrangement uses TRBV6-6 and TRBJ2-7; 12 nucleotides line up with TRBD2. The junction had 6 bases not matched to a gene; V was cut back by 5 bases and J by 1 base. CDR3 length equals 16 residues. Germline V gene data show CDR1 as MNHNY and CDR2 as SVGAGI (reference sequence). CDR3 amino acids: CASSPSTSGGSYEQYF. CDR3 sequence (DNA): TGTGCCAGCAGTCCCTCGACTAGCGGGGGATCCTACGAGCAGTACTTC.

The J gene is TRBJ1-3, the V gene TRBV28; D possibly corresponds to TRBD1 (5 bases). Trimming stripped 6 bases from V and 4 bases from J, with 19 bases between. Germline CDR1 reads MDHEN; CDR2 reads SYDVKM. CDR3 length: 16 amino acids. CDR3 nucleotide sequence: TGTGCCAGCAGCTTACCTTGGAAGGGGAGGGGAAACACCATATATTTT. Translated: CASSLPWKGRGNTIYF. Full variable domain (outside the CDR3, taken from reference TRBV28 and TRBJ1-3): DVKVTQSSRYLVKRTGEKVFLECVQDMDHENMFWYRQDPGLGLRLIYFSYDVKMKEKGDIPEGYSVSREKKERFSLILESASTNQTSMYLCASSLPWKGRGNTIYFGEGSWLTVV.

The chain employs TRBV13 and TRBJ2-7; D is perhaps TRBD1 or TRBD2 (6 bases each). The CDR3 runs 14 residues. Trimming took off 6 bases at V and 6 bases at J, with 18 bases between the two ends. Germline-derived CDR1 and CDR2 are PRHDT and FYEKMQ (reference sequence). Here the CDR3 DNA reads TGTGCCAGCAGACCTCCCAACGGGGGCGGCGAGCAGTACTTC. It yields the protein CASRPPNGGGEQYF.

The V gene is TRBV7-2, the J gene TRBJ2-1, with 14 bases matching TRBD2. The CDR3 has 17 amino acids. The V and J ends lost 6 bases and 7 bases, in that order; junction bases with no gene match: 11. The germline V gene encodes CDR1 SGHTA and CDR2 FQGNSA. CDR3 sequence reads: CASREGRLAGGRNEQFF. The CDR3 bases are TGTGCCAGCAGAGAAGGGAGACTAGCGGGGGGGAGAAATGAGCAGTTCTTC.

The J gene is TRBJ1-2, the V gene TRBV5-1, with a weak D call TRBD1 (5 bases). The CDR3 runs 15 residues. In germline, CDR1 is SGHRS, CDR2 YFSETQ. The ends were cut back, 4 bases at V and 6 bases at J, with 19 bases in the middle. The CDR3, as DNA: TGCGCCAGCAGCGCCTCCGGGACCCGAGGCGATGGCTACACCTTC. It specifies CASSASGTRGDGYTF.

This sequence joins TRBV5-4 and TRBJ2-5; 14 nucleotides line up with TRBD2. This CDR3 has 16 residues. J was trimmed by 3 bases and V by 6 bases; bases with no gene match: 7. The germline gives CDR1 SGHNT, CDR2 YYREEE (reference sequence). For the CDR3, the DNA is TGTGCCAGCACGAATCCGACTAGCGGGGGGGAAGAGACCCAGTACTTC. This gives the protein CASTNPTSGGEETQYF.

The rearrangement joins TRBV4-3 to TRBJ2-1; possibly TRBD2 for D (5 bases). The CDR3 is made up of 17 amino acids. Between the trimmed V and J ends, which lost 0 bases and 7 bases, there was a span of 19 bases. CDR1 is LGHNA and CDR2 is YSLEER in the germline V gene. The CDR3 DNA sequence: TGCGCCAGCAGCCAAGATATTTCTAGCTTGATTGGAAATGAGCAGTTCTTC. This gives the protein CASSQDISSLIGNEQFF.

This clone was detected only a few times. The chain combines TRBV2 with TRBJ1-1; no reliable D call. V was cut by 3 bases and J by 1 base, with 6 bases left in between. The germline CDR1 and CDR2 sequences are SNHLY and FYNNEI. CDR3 size: 13 residues. The CDR3 bases are TGTGCCAGCAGTGAGGAAGGGAACACTGAAGCTTTCTTT. Amino acids: CASSEEGNTEAFF.

The chain links TRBV7-8 to TRBJ1-2, with no clear D. Germline lookup yields CDR1 SGHVS and CDR2 FQNEAQ. V was clipped by 1 base and J by 2 bases, with 17 bases between them. CDR3 length equals 17 residues. CDR3 sequence (DNA): TGTGCCAGCAGCTTAGGCCGACACGAGAGAGGGAACTATGGCTACACCTTC. Protein product: CASSLGRHERGNYGYTF.

The chain joins TRBV6-1 to TRBJ2-1, with D tentatively TRBD2 (5 bases). This CDR3 has 15 amino acids. Germline values: CDR1 MNHNS, CDR2 SASEGT. Trimming stripped 4 bases from V and 9 bases from J, with 19 bases between. CDR3 in DNA: TGTGCCAGCAGTGGTGTAATGGGAGTTGTCACTGAGCAGTTCTTC. Encoded protein: CASSGVMGVVTEQFF.

This CDR3 is CASSLTDLSGNTIYF. The DNA of the CDR3 is TGTGCCAGCAGCTTAACGGACCTCTCTGGAAACACCATATATTTT. This chain uses TRBV7-9 with TRBJ1-3; D is unclear. The V end lost 2 bases, the J end lost 0 bases, and 8 bases lay between the germline ends. The CDR3 runs to 15 residues. Germline-derived CDR1 and CDR2 are SEHNR and FQNEAQ (reference sequence).

The V and J genes are TRBV5-5 and TRBJ2-5, with 9 positions matching TRBD1. Germline V gene data show CDR1 as SGHKS and CDR2 as YYEKEE (reference sequence). This CDR3 is 15 amino acids long. V shed 3 bases and J 5 bases; nucleotides not matched to a gene: 8. The CDR3 sequence: CASSWGTGWMETQYF. The CDR3 DNA reads as TGTGCCAGCAGCTGGGGGACAGGGTGGATGGAGACCCAGTACTTC.

The table lists this clone with a few counts. The genes are TRBV12-5 and TRBJ1-1; 7 bases match TRBD1. J was trimmed by 11 bases and V by 7 bases; bases with no gene match: 13. The CDR3 has 13 residues. Germline values: CDR1 LGHNT, CDR2 FRNRAP. CDR3 in amino acids: CASVAGQGVGAFF. The DNA for the CDR3 is TGTGCTAGTGTAGCAGGGCAGGGGGTCGGGGCTTTCTTT.

V and J are TRBV2 and TRBJ2-5; TRBD2 is a possible D gene (6 bases). This CDR3 spans 13 amino acids. Looked up from germline, CDR1 is SNHLY and CDR2 is FYNNEI. V lost 7 bases to trimming and J lost 3 bases, with 12 bases between them. This CDR3 is CASKGGWEETQYF. CDR3 DNA sequence: TGTGCCAGCAAGGGAGGCTGGGAAGAGACCCAGTACTTC.

The chain recombines TRBV29-1 with TRBJ2-6, with D hard to call. The CDR3 has 13 residues. Trimming cost V 3 bases and J 4 bases, with 7 bases left between them. The germline gives CDR1 SQVTM, CDR2 ANQGSEA. The CDR3 is CSVEGDGANVLTF. Here the CDR3 DNA reads TGCAGCGTTGAGGGCGACGGGGCCAACGTCCTGACTTTC.

This chain connects TRBV28 to TRBJ1-5; the D gene is possibly TRBD1 (5 bases). Trimming left V 5 bases short and J 5 bases short, with 22 bases between. Per germline, CDR1 MDHEN and CDR2 SYDVKM. The length of the CDR3 is 17 residues. CDR3 nucleotides: TGTGCCAGCAGTCCTCAAAGGAGGGGCGGCAGGGATCAGCCCCAGCATTTT. It codes for CASSPQRRGGRDQPQHF.